This TCR beta chain was obtained from a study of T cells after yellow fever vaccination. As TCR cDNA was made by 5'RACE template switching, a universal primer site and UMIs were added. From the 5' RACE reads, TCRdb called clonotypes with MiXCR, one entry per CDR3 protein. The sample has 600,000 to 750,000 distinct CDR3 sequences, 9% to 15% seen once. Turning to this clonotype: Antigen specificity is unknown.

The CDR3 covers 15 residues. J gave up 5 bases and V 5 bases, and 9 bases lay outside the gene matches. Study-wide findings and caveats: Booster samples showed a return of most primary-vaccination clones (around 96% CD4, approximately 88% CD8).

The chain links TRBV12-3 or TRBV12-4 to TRBJ2-5; 9 bases map to TRBD1. The receptor was derived from a man aged 25 to 45 who received the YFV17D yellow fever vaccine. Sequencing was performed on PBMCs, taken on the day of the yellow fever booster vaccination. CDR3 in amino acids: CASSGEQGAMETQYF. The CDR3 region has the DNA TGTGCCAGCAGTGGCGAACAGGGGGCGATGGAGACCCAGTACTTC.